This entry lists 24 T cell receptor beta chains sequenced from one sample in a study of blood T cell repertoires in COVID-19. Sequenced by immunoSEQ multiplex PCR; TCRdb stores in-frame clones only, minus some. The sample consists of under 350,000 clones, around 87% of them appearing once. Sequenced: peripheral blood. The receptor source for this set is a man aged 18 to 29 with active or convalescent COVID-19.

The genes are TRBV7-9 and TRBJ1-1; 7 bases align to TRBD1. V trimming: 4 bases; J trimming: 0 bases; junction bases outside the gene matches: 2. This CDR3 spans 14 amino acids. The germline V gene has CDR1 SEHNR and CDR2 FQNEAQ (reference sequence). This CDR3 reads CASSSQGVNTEAFF. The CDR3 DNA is TGTGCCAGCAGCTCGCAGGGGGTGAACACTGAAGCTTTCTTT.

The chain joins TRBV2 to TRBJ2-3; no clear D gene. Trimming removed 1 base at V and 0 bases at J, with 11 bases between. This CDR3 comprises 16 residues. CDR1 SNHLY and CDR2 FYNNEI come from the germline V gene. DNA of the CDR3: TGTGCCAGCAGTGAAGTGATGGCATTCAGCACAGATACGCAGTATTTT. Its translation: CASSEVMAFSTDTQYF.

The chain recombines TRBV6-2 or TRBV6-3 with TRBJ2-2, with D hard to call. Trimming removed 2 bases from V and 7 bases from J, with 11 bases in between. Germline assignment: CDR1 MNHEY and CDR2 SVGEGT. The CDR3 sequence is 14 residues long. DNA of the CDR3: TGTGCCAGCAGTTACCTTAGTCTCGGCGGGGAGCTGTTTTTT. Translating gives CASSYLSLGGELFF.

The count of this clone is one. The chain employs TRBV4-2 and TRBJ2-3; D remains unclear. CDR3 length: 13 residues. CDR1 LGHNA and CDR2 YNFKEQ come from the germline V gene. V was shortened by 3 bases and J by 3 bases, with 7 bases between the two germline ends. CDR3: CASSQFITDTQYF. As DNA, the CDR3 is TGTGCCAGCAGCCAGTTCATTACAGATACGCAGTATTTT.

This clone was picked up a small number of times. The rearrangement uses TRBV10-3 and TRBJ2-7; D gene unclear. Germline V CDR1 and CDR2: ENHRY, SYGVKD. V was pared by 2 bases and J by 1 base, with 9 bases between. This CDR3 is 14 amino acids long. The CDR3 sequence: CAISEVLTSYEQYF. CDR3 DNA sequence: TGTGCCATCAGTGAGGTCCTCACTTCCTACGAGCAGTACTTC.

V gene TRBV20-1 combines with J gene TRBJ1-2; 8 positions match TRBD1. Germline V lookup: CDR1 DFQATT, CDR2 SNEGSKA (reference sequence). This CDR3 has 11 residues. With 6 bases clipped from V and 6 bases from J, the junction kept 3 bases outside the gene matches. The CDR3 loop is CSADRDDGYTF. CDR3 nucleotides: TGCAGTGCGGACAGGGACGATGGCTACACCTTC.

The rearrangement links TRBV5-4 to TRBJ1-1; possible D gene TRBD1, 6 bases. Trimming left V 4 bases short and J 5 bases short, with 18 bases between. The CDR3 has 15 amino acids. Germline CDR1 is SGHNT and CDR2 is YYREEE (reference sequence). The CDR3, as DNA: TGTGCCAGCAGCCCCGGGCTGGGGGGGCCAACTGAAGCTTTCTTT. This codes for CASSPGLGGPTEAFF.

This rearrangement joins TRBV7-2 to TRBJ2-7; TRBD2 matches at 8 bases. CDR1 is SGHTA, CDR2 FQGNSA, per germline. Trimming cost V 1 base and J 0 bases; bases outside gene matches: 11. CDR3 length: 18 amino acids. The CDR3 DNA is TGTGCCAGCAGCTTAGGCGGGAGGTCTACTTACAGCTCCTACGAGCAGTACTTC. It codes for CASSLGGRSTYSSYEQYF.

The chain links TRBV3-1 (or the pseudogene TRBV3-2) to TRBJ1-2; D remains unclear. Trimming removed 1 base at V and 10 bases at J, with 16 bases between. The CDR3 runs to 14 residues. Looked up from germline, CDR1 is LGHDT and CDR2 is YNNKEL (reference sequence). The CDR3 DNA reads TGTGCCAGCAGCCAAGTTGGGCCTCAGCATGCCTACACCTTC. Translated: CASSQVGPQHAYTF.

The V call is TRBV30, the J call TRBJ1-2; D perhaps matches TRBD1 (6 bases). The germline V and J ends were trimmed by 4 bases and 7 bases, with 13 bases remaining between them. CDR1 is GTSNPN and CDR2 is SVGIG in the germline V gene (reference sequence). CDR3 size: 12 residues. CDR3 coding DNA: TGTGCCTGGATTAAAAAGGGGGTTGGCTACACCTTC. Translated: CAWIKKGVGYTF.

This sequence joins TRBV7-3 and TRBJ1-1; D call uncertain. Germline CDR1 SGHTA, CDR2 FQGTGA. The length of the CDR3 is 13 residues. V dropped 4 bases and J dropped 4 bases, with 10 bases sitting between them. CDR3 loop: CASSYGEGTEAFF. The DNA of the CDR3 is TGTGCCAGCAGCTATGGGGAGGGCACTGAAGCTTTCTTT.

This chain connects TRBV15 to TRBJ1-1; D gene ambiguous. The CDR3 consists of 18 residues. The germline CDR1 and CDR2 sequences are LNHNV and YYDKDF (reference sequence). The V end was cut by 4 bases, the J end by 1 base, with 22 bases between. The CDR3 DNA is TGTGCCACCAGCACAGACGCTCGAGCAGGCCGGCCGAACACTGAAGCTTTCTTT. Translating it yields CATSTDARAGRPNTEAFF.

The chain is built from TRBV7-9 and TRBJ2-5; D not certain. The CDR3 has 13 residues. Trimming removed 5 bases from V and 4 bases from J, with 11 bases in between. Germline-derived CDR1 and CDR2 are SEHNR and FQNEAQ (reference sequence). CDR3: CASSPRQAETQYF. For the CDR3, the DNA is TGTGCCAGCAGCCCCCGGCAGGCAGAGACCCAGTACTTC.

DNA of the CDR3: TGTGCCAGAAGCCCAATCAGGGTCGCCAAAAACATTCAGTACTTC. Its protein is CARSPIRVAKNIQYF. The rearrangement joins TRBV7-5 to TRBJ2-4; the D segment call TRBD1 is taken from the table without a DNA check. TRBV7-5 is a listed pseudogene. This CDR3 contains 15 residues.

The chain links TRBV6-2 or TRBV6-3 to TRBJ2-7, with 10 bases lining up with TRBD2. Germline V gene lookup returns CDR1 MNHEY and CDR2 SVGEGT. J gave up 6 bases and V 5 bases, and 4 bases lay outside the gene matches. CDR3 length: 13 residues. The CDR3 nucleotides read TGTGCCAGCAGTGGAGCGGGAGGGTCCGAGCAGTACTTC. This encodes CASSGAGGSEQYF.

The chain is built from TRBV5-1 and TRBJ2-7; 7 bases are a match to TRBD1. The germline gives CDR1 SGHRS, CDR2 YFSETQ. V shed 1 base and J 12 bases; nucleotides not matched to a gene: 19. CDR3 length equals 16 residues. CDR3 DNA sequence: TGCGCCAGCAGCTTGTCGGATTCCCGGACAGGTGGGATTCGGTACTTC. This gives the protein CASSLSDSRTGGIRYF. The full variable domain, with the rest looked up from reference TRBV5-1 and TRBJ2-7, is KAGVTQTPRYLIKTRGQQVTLSCSPISGHRSVSWYQQTPGQGLQFLFEYFSETQRNKGNFPGRFSGRQFSNSRSEMNVSTLELGDSALYLCASSLSDSRTGGIRYFGPGTRLTVT.

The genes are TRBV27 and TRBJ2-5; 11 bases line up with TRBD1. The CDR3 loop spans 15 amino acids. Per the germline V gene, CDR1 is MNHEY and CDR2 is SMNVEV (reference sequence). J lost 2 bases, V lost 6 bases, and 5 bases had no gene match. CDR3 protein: CASSQDRGPQETQYF. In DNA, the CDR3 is TGTGCCAGCAGCCAGGACAGGGGGCCGCAAGAGACCCAGTACTTC.

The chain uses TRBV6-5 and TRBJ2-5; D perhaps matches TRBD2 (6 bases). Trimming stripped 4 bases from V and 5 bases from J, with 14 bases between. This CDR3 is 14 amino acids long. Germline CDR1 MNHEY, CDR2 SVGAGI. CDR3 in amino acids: CASSSSGAIETQYF. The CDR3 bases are TGTGCCAGCAGTTCCTCGGGAGCGATCGAGACCCAGTACTTC.

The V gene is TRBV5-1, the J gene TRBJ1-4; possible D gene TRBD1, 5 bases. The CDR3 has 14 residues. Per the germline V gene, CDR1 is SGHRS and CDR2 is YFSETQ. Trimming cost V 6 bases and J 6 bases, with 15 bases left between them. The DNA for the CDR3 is TGCGCCAGCACCCGTGGGGCCGCCGATGAAAAACTGTTTTTT. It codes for CASTRGAADEKLFF.

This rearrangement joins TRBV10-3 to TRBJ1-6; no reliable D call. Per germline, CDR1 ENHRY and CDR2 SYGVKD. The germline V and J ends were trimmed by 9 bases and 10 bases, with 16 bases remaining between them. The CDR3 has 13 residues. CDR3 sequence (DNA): TGTGCCATGAGGGAAGAAGAGGGCTCACCCCTCCACTTT. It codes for CAMREEEGSPLHF.

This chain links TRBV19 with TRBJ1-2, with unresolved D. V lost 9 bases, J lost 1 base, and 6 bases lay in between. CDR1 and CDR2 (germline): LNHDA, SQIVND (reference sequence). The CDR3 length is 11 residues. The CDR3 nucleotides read TGTGCCAGCCGTTTTAACTATGGCTACACCTTC. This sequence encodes CASRFNYGYTF.

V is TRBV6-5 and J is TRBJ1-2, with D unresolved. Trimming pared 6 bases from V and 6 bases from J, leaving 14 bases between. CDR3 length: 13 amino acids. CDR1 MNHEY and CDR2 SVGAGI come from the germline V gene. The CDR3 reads CASSKTRGNGYTF. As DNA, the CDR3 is TGTGCCAGCAGCAAAACCCGAGGGAATGGCTACACCTTC.

The CDR3 region has the DNA TGTGCCAGCAGCTTTCTACACGAGCAGTACTTC. Its translation: CASSFLHEQYF. This chain links TRBV7-2 with TRBJ2-7; D is undetermined. The CDR3 is made up of 11 amino acids. V lost 3 bases to trimming and J lost 5 bases, with 5 bases between them. Per the germline V gene, CDR1 is SGHTA and CDR2 is FQGNSA.

The DNA for the CDR3 is TGTGCCTGGAGTGCGGGACAGGCCGGGGGGGGCTACACCTTC. Translation: CAWSAGQAGGGYTF. The chain links TRBV30 to TRBJ1-2; 8 nucleotides agree with TRBD1. The CDR3 runs 14 residues. The V gene end was trimmed by 1 base and the J gene end by 8 bases; junction bases not matched to a gene: 9. Germline CDR1 is GTSNPN and CDR2 is SVGIG (reference sequence). The whole variable domain, filled in from reference TRBV30 and TRBJ1-2, reads SQTIHQWPATLVQPVGSPLSLECTVEGTSNPNLYWYRQAAGRGLQLLFYSVGIGQISSEVPQNLSASRPQDRQFILSSKKLLLSDSGFYLCAWSAGQAGGGYTFGSGTRLTVV.